This T cell receptor (beta chain) stems from a study of T cells in Graves' hyperthyroidism and ophthalmopathy. Germline values: CDR1 KGHSH, CDR2 LQKENI. The CDR3 loop spans 16 amino acids. The J segment lost 6 bases and the V segment lost 0 bases, leaving 3 bases of the junction unmatched. RNA transcripts served as the template for amplifying TCR beta CDR3 regions. With the HTBI primer set, the TCR CDR3 went through a first round of RT-PCR. TCRdb redid the calling of the multiplex PCR reads with MiXCR, one entry per CDR3 protein. The repertoire holds some 720,000 distinct CDR3 sequences, with about 17% as singletons.

The clonotype was recovered from a man aged 18 to 30 with Graves' hyperthyroidism. What was sequenced was blood. The chain joins TRBV18 to TRBJ2-2, with 11 positions matching TRBD2. CDR3 region: CASSPPKLAGAGELFF. In nucleotides, the CDR3 is TGTGCCAGCTCACCACCGAAACTAGCGGGAGCCGGGGAGCTGTTTTTT. The variable domain in full, with the rest retrieved from reference TRBV18 and TRBJ2-2, is NAGVMQNPRHLVRRRGQEARLRCSPMKGHSHVYWYRQLPEEGLKFMVYLQKENIIDESGMPKERFSAEFPKEGPSILRIQQVVRGDSAAYFCASSPPKLAGAGELFFGEGSRLTVL.